The subject of this entry is one T cell receptor beta chain. Its antigen remains unidentified. The data are from a study of cytomegalovirus exposure and HLA in healthy donors. Trimming removed 0 bases at V and 1 base at J, with 15 bases between. The germline V gene has CDR1 SGHRS and CDR2 YFSETQ. The CDR3 sequence is 17 residues long. Study-level results: Overall, around 160 TCR beta chains were annotated as cytomegalovirus-associated.

Primers for the PCR totalled 60 Vbeta and 13 Jbeta. Method: immunoSEQ multiplex PCR; TCRdb's copy keeps in-frame clones and lacks some. This table has roughly 140,000 clones, around three quarters appearing once. This TCR came from a middle-aged woman in good health and CMV-seropositive. Specimen: PBMCs. The chain links TRBV5-1 to TRBJ2-3, with a tentative D call TRBD2 (7 bases). The CDR3 DNA follows: TGCGCCAGCAGCTTGGCCTTGGCGGGGGCACGCACAGATACGCAGTATTTT. Protein product: CASSLALAGARTDTQYF.